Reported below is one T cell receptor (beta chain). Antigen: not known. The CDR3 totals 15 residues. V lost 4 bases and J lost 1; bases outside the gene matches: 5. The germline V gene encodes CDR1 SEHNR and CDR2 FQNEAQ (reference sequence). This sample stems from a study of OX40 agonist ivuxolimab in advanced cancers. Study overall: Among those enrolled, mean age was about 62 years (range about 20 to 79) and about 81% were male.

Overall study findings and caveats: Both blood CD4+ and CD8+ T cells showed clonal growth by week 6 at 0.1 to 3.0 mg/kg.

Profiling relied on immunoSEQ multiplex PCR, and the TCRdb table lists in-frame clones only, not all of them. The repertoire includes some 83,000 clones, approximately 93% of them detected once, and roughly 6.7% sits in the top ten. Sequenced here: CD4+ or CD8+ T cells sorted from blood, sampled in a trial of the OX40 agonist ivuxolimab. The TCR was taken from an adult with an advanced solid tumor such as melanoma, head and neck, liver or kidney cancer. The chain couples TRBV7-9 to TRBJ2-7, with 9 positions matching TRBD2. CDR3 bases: TGTGCCAGCAGCTCATATAGCGGGAGTTCCTACGAGCAGTACTTC. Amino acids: CASSSYSGSSYEQYF.